This TCR beta chain was sequenced for a study of T cell responses to AZD1222 COVID-19 vaccine. This CDR3 is 15 amino acids long. V lost 3 bases and J 6 bases, leaving 18 bases between the germline ends. Germline assignment: CDR1 SGHRS and CDR2 YFSETQ. This clone appeared once. TCRdb's table, derived via immunoSEQ multiplex PCR, lists solely in-frame clones and lacks some. The repertoire holds fewer than 65,000 clones, with 84% as singletons. The chain uses TRBV5-1 and TRBJ1-1; TRBD1 might be the D (5 bases). This sample comprised peripheral blood, obtained on day 0 of AZD1222 vaccination. This sequence was found in an adult in good health. CDR3 in DNA: TGCGCCAGCAGCTGGGGTGGGGCAGGCTCCTCTGAAGCTTTCTTT. Translating it yields CASSWGGAGSSEAFF.